This TCR beta chain is from a study of CD8+ T cells in alopecia areata. Following extraction, RNA underwent reverse transcription to cDNA, which served as the sequencing template. Profiled with immunoSEQ multiplex PCR; TCRdb holds only in-frame clones, not every one. The sample lists roughly 120,000 clones, around 61% occurring once. General observations from the study: Patients displayed less clarity in TCR sharing than mice, a finding possibly related to HLA. Sequencing of scalp samples also includes resident alphabeta T cells from normal skin. Lesional scalp displayed greater clonality than normal scalp, most notably in alopecia totalis/universalis.

In the case of this clone: Antigen specificity is unknown.

The germline V and J ends were trimmed by 8 bases and 6 bases, with 17 bases remaining between them. Germline loops: CDR1 SGHVS, CDR2 FNYEAQ. CDR3 size: 13 residues. V and J are TRBV7-6 and TRBJ2-7; D is perhaps TRBD2 (6 bases). The specimen was CD4+ T cells sorted from blood. The clonotype comes from a human donor in good health. DNA for the CDR3: TGTGCCAGCGGTTTCTCGGGGCGGGGCGAGCAGTACTTC. Translating gives CASGFSGRGEQYF. The variable domain in full, with the rest retrieved from reference TRBV7-6 and TRBJ2-7, is GAGVSQSPRYKVTKRGQDVALRCDPISGHVSLYWYRQALGQGPEFLTYFNYEAQQDKSGLPNDRFSAERPEGSISTLTIQRTEQRDSAMYRCASGFSGRGEQYFGPGTRLTVT.